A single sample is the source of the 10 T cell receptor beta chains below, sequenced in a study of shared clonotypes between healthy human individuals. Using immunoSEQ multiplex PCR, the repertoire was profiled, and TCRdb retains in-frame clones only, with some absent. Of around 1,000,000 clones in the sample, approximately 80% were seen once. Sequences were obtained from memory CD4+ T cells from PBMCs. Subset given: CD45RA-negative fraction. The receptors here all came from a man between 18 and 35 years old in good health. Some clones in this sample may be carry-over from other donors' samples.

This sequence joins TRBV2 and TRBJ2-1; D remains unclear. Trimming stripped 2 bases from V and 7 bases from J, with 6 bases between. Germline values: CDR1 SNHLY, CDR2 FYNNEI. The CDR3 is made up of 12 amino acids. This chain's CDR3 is CASSENGNEQFF. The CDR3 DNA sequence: TGTGCCAGCAGTGAAAATGGTAATGAGCAGTTCTTC.

CDR3 nucleotides: TGTGCCAGTAGTATCCGTGGGAGACTAGCGGGGTCCTTGGGGGCGGATACGCAGTATTTT. Protein: CASSIRGRLAGSLGADTQYF. This chain links TRBV19 with TRBJ2-3, with 11 bases identical to TRBD2. The V segment lost 3 bases and the J segment 6 bases; nucleotides outside the gene matches: 20. This CDR3 contains 20 residues. Germline CDR1 LNHDA, CDR2 SQIVND (reference sequence).

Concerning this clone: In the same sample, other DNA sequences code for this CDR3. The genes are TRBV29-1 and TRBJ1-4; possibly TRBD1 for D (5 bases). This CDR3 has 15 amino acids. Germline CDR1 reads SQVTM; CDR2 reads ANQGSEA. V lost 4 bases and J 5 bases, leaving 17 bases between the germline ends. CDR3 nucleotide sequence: TGCAGCGTTGTGATCCCCCGGCAGGGAAATGAAAAACTGTTTTTT. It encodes CSVVIPRQGNEKLFF.

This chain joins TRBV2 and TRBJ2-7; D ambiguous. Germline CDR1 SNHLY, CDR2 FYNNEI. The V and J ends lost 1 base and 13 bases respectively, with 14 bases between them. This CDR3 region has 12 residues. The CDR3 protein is CASSEDGEELYF. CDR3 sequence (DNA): TGTGCCAGCAGTGAAGACGGAGAAGAACTTTACTTC.

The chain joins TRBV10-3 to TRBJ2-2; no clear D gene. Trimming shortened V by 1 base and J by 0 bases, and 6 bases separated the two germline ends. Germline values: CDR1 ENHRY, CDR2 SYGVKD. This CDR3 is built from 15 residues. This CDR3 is CAISEWAANTGELFF. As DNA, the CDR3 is TGTGCCATCAGTGAGTGGGCAGCGAACACCGGGGAGCTGTTTTTT.

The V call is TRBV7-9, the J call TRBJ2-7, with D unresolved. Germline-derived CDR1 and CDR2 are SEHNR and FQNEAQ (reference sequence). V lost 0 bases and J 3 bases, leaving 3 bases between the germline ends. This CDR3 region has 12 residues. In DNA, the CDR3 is TGTGCCAGCAGCTTAGCTGTCTACGAGCAGTACTTC. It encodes CASSLAVYEQYF.

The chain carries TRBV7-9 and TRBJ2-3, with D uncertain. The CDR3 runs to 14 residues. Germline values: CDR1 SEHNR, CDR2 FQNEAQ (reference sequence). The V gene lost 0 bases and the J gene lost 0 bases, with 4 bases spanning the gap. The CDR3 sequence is CASSLAHSTDTQYF. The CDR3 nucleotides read TGTGCCAGCAGCTTAGCCCATAGCACAGATACGCAGTATTTT. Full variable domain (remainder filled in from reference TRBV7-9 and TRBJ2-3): DTGVSQNPRHKITKRGQNVTFRCDPISEHNRLYWYRQTLGQGPEFLTYFQNEAQLEKSRLLSDRFSAERPKGSFSTLEIQRTEQGDSAMYLCASSLAHSTDTQYFGPGTRLTVL.

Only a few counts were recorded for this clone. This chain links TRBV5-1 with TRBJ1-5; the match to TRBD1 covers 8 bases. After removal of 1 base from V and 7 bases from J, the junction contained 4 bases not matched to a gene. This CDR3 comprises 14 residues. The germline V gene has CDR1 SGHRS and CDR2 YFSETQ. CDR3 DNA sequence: TGCGCCAGCAGCTTGCAGGGGGCAGGGCAGCCCCAGCATTTT. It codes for CASSLQGAGQPQHF.

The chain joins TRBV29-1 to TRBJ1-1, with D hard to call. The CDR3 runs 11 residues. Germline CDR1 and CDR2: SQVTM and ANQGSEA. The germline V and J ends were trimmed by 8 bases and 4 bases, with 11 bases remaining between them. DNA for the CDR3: TGCAGCCTGAGGCATATCACTGAAGCTTTCTTT. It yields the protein CSLRHITEAFF.

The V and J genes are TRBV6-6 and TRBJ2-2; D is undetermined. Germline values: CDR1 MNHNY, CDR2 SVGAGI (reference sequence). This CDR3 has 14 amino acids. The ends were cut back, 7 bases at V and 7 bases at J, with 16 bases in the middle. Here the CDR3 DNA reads TGTGCCAGCACCCGTGGAGAATGGAACGGGGAGCTGTTTTTT. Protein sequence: CASTRGEWNGELFF.